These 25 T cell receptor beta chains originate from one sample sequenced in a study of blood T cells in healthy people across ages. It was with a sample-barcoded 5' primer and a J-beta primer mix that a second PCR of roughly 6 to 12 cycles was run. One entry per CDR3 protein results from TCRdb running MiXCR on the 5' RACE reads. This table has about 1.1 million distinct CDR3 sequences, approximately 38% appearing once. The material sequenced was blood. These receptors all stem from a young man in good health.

The CDR3 loop is CSARDPRGATEAFF. In DNA, the CDR3 is TGCAGTGCTAGAGATCCCAGAGGCGCGACTGAAGCTTTCTTT. V usage is TRBV20-1 and J usage is TRBJ1-1; D gene uncertain. This CDR3 region has 14 residues. From germline, CDR1 is DFQATT and CDR2 SNEGSKA (reference sequence). Trimming cost V 0 bases and J 5 bases, with 13 bases left between them.

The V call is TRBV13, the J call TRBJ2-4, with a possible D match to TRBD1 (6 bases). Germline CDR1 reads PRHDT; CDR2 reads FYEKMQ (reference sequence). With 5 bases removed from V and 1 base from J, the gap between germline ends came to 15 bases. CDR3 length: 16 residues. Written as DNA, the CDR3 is TGTGCCAGCAGCACATCTACAGGGATCGCCAAAAACATTCAGTACTTC. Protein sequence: CASSTSTGIAKNIQYF.

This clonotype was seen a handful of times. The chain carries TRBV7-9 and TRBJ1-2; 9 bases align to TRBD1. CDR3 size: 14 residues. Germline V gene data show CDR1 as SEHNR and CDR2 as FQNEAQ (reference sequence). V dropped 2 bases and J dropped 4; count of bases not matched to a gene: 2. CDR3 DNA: TGTGCCAGCAGCTTAACGGGACAGGGCTATGGCTACACCTTC. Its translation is CASSLTGQGYGYTF.

The chain's CDR3 is CASGDSSSRGRANYGYTF. The CDR3, as DNA: TGTGCCAGCGGCGATTCGTCTTCCAGAGGGAGAGCCAACTATGGCTACACCTTC. This chain connects TRBV12-3 or TRBV12-4 to TRBJ1-2; D is undetermined. The CDR3 is made up of 18 amino acids. Trimming removed 8 bases from V and 2 bases from J, with 27 bases in between.

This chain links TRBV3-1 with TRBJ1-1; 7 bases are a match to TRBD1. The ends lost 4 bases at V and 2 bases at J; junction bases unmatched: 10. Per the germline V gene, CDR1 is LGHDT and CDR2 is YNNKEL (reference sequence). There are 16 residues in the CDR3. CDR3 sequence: CASSPNLGQANTEAFF. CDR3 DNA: TGTGCCAGCAGCCCTAACCTCGGACAGGCCAACACTGAAGCTTTCTTT. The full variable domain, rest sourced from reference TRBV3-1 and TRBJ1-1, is DTAVSQTPKYLVTQMGNDKSIKCEQNLGHDTMYWYKQDSKKFLKIMFSYNNKELIINETVPNRFSPKSPDKAHLNLHINSLELGDSAVYFCASSPNLGQANTEAFFGQGTRLTVV.

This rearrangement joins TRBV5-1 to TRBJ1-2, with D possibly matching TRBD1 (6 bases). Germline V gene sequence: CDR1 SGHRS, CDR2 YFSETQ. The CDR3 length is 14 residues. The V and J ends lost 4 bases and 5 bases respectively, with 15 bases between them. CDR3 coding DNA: TGCGCCAGCAGCCCACAGGGATTACCGTATGGCTACACCTTC. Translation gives CASSPQGLPYGYTF.

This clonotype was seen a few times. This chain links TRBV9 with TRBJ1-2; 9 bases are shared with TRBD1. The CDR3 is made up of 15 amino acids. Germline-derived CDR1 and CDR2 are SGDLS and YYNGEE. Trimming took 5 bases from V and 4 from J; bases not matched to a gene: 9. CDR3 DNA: TGTGCCAGCAGACCCGGGACAGGGATGTCCTATGGCTACACCTTC. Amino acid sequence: CASRPGTGMSYGYTF.

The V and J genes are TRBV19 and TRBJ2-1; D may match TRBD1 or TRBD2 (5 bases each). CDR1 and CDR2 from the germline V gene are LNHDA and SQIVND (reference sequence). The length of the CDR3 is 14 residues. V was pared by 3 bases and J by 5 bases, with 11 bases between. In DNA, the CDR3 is TGTGCCAGTAGTATTGTAGGGACCAACAATGAGCAGTTCTTC. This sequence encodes CASSIVGTNNEQFF. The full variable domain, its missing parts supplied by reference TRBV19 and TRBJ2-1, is DGGITQSPKYLFRKEGQNVTLSCEQNLNHDAMYWYRQDPGQGLRLIYYSQIVNDFQKGDIAEGYSVSREKKESFPLTVTSAQKNPTAFYLCASSIVGTNNEQFFGPGTRLTVL.

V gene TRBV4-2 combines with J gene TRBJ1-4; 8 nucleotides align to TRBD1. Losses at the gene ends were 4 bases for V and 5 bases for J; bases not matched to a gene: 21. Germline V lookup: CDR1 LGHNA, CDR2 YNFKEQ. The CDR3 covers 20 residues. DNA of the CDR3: TGTGCCAGCAGCCCCACCCTTTGGGGCAGGGGGCCGCGAGTAAATGAAAAACTGTTTTTT. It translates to CASSPTLWGRGPRVNEKLFF.

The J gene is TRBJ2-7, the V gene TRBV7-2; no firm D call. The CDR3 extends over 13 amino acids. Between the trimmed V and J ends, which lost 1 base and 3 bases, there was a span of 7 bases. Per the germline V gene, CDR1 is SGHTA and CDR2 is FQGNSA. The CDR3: CASSLEGRYEQYF. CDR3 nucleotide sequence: TGTGCCAGCAGCTTAGAAGGGCGCTACGAGCAGTACTTC.

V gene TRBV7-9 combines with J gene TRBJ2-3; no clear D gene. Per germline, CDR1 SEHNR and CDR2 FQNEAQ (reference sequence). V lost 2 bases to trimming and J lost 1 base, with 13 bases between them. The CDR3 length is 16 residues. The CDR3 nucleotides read TGTGCCAGCAGCTTAACCCCAGAGGCAGGCACAGATACGCAGTATTTT. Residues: CASSLTPEAGTDTQYF.

This CDR3 is CASRLAGVEVIQYF. The CDR3 DNA follows: TGCGCCAGCAGGCTAGCAGGGGTGGAGGTCATTCAGTACTTC. The V and J genes are TRBV5-1 and TRBJ2-4; TRBD1 is a possible D gene (6 bases). Trimming removed 5 bases from V and 9 bases from J, with 18 bases in between. Germline lookup yields CDR1 SGHRS and CDR2 YFSETQ. The CDR3 has 14 amino acids.

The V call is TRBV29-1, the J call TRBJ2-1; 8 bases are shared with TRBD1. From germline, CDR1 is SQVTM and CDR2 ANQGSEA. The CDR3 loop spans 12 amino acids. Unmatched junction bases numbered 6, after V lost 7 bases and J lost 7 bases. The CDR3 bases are TGCAGCGACCTAGACAGGGGAAATGAGCAGTTCTTC. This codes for CSDLDRGNEQFF.

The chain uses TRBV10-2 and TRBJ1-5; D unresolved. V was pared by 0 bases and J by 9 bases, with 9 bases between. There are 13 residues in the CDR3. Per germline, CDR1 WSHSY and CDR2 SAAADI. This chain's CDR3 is CASSESNKVPQHF. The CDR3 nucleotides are TGCGCCAGCAGTGAGTCGAATAAGGTGCCCCAGCATTTT.

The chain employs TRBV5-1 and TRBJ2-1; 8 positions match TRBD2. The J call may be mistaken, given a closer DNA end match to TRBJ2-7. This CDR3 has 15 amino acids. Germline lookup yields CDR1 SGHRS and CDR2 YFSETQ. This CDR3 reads CASSPLAGTYNEQYF. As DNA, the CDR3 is TGCGCCAGCAGCCCCCTAGCGGGCACGTACAATGAGCAGTACTTC.

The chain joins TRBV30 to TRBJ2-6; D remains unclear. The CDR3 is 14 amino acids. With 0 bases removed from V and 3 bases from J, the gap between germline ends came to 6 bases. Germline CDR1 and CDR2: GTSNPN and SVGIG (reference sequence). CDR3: CAWSVLGGANVLTF. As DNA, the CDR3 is TGTGCCTGGAGTGTTCTCGGTGGGGCCAACGTCCTGACTTTC.

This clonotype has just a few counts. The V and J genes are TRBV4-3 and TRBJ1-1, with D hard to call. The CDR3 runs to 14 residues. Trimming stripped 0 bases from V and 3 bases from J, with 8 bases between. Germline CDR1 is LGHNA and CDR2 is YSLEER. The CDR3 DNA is TGCGCCAGCAGCCAAGATATCTTCTACACTGAAGCTTTCTTT. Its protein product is CASSQDIFYTEAFF.

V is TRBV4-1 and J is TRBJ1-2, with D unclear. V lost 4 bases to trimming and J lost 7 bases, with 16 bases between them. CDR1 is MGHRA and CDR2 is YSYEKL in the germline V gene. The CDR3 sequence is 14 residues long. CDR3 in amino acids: CASSPHLSGSGYTF. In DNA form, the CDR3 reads TGCGCCAGCAGCCCACACCTCAGCGGGTCTGGCTACACCTTC.

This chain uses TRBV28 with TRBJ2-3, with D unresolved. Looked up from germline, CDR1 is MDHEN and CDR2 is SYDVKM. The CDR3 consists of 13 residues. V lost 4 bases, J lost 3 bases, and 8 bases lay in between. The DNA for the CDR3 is TGTGCCAGCAGTTCGATCAGAACAGATACGCAGTATTTT. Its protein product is CASSSIRTDTQYF.

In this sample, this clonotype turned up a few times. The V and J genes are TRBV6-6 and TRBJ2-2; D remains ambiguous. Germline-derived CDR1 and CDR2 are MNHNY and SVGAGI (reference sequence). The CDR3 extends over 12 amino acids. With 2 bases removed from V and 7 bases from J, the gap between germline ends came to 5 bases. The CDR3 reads CASSYMGGELFF. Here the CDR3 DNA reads TGTGCCAGCAGTTACATGGGCGGGGAGCTGTTTTTT.

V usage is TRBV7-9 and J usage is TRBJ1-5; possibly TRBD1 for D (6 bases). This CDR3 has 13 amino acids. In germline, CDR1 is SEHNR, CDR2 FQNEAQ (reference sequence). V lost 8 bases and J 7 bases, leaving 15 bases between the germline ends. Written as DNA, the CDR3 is TGTGCCAGCTCCCAAGCCGGGACACAGCCCCAGCATTTT. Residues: CASSQAGTQPQHF. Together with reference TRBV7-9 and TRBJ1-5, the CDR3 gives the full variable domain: DTGVSQNPRHKITKRGQNVTFRCDPISEHNRLYWYRQTLGQGPEFLTYFQNEAQLEKSRLLSDRFSAERPKGSFSTLEIQRTEQGDSAMYLCASSQAGTQPQHFGDGTRLSIL.

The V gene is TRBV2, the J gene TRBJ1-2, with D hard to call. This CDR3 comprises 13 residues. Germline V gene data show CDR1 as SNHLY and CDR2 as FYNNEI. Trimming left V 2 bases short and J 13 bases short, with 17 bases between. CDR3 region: CASSERGMVPSTF. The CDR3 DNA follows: TGTGCCAGCAGTGAACGAGGGATGGTCCCGAGCACCTTC.

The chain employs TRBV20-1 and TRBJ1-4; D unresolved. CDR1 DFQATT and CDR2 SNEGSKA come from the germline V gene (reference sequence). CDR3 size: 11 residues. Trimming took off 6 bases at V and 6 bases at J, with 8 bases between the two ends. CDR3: CSARRDEKLFF. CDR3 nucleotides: TGCAGTGCCAGAAGGGATGAAAAACTGTTTTTT.

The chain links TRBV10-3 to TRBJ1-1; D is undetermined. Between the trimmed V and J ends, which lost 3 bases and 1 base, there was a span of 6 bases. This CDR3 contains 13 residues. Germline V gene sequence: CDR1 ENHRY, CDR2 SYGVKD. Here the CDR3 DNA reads TGTGCCATCAGTGAAGGTAAGAACACTGAAGCTTTCTTT. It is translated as CAISEGKNTEAFF.

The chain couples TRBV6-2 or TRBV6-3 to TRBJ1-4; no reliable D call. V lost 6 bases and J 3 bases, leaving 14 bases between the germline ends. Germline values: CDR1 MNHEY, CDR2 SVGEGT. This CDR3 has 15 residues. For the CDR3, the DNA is TGTGCCAGCAGCACCCCATCTTCAGCTAATGAAAAACTGTTTTTT. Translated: CASSTPSSANEKLFF.